The next 30 T cell receptor beta chains were all read from a single sample in a study of memory CD4+ T cells and cytomegalovirus serostatus. Single viable CD3+CD4+CD8-CD45RO+ cells were sorted as the memory CD4+ T cells. Profiling relied on immunoSEQ multiplex PCR, and the TCRdb table lists in-frame clones only, not all of them. The data contain fewer than 90,000 clones, just under 80% of them singletons. Sequencing was carried out using memory CD4+ T cells from blood. The receptors here all came from an adult in good health and CMV-seropositive.

This clone has more than one count but fewer than ten. V is TRBV19 and J is TRBJ2-2; 8 bases fit TRBD2. Germline loops: CDR1 LNHDA, CDR2 SQIVND (reference sequence). Unmatched junction bases numbered 8, after V lost 8 bases and J lost 3 bases. This CDR3 comprises 15 residues. The CDR3 spells CASLKRGTHTGELFF. The DNA of the CDR3 is TGTGCCAGTCTAAAGCGGGGGACTCACACCGGGGAGCTGTTTTTT.

This chain connects TRBV2 to TRBJ2-7; 8 nucleotides line up with TRBD1. The CDR3 spans 15 residues. V lost 7 bases, J lost 1 base, and 9 bases stayed unmatched. Germline V CDR1 and CDR2: SNHLY, FYNNEI. The CDR3 sequence is CASTLDRGRSYEQYF. The CDR3 DNA reads as TGTGCCAGCACCCTCGACAGGGGAAGATCCTACGAGCAGTACTTC.

The rearrangement joins TRBV6-5 to TRBJ1-1; D is possibly TRBD1 (5 bases). CDR1 is MNHEY and CDR2 is SVGAGI in the germline V gene. The V end lost 2 bases, the J end lost 3 bases, and 10 bases lay between the germline ends. This CDR3 spans 14 amino acids. The CDR3 bases are TGTGCCAGCAGTTACCGGGGGAGAGACACTGAAGCTTTCTTT. Translated, it gives CASSYRGRDTEAFF.

The genes are TRBV25-1 and TRBJ1-2; 7 bases map to TRBD1. This CDR3 has 11 residues. Germline V gives CDR1 MGHDK, CDR2 SYGVNS. The trim removed 6 bases at V and 9 bases at J, leaving 4 bases unmatched. The CDR3 nucleotides are TGTGCCAGCAGCAGGGACAGCAGCTACACCTTC. Residues: CASSRDSSYTF.

This clone has more than one count but fewer than ten. V and J are TRBV5-4 and TRBJ1-1; tentative D call: TRBD1 (5 bases). The CDR3 extends over 13 amino acids. Germline lookup yields CDR1 SGHNT and CDR2 YYREEE (reference sequence). Trimming cost V 5 bases and J 3 bases, with 11 bases left between them. In nucleotides, the CDR3 is TGTGCCAGCAGGGAGGAGGGGTACACTGAAGCTTTCTTT. It codes for CASREEGYTEAFF.

V and J are TRBV7-2 and TRBJ1-2; TRBD1 might be the D (5 bases). V lost 1 base and J 4 bases, leaving 13 bases between the germline ends. CDR1 is SGHTA and CDR2 is FQGNSA in the germline V gene. The CDR3 spans 15 residues. CDR3 residues: CASSLGSGTVYGYTF. For the CDR3, the DNA is TGTGCCAGCAGCTTAGGCTCCGGGACGGTCTATGGCTACACCTTC.

This chain uses TRBV2 with TRBJ2-7; D ambiguous. The V end lost 5 bases, the J end lost 3 bases, and 5 bases lay between the germline ends. The germline CDR1 and CDR2 sequences are SNHLY and FYNNEI. The CDR3 has 11 residues. This chain's CDR3 is CASSSLYEQYV. The CDR3 DNA sequence: TGTGCCAGCAGTTCGCTCTACGAGCAGTACGTC.

This clone was found a few times. The chain joins TRBV11-3 to TRBJ1-2, with a weak D call TRBD1 (5 bases). Per the germline V gene, CDR1 is SGHNT and CDR2 is YENEEA. The CDR3 has 15 residues. V was pared by 4 bases and J by 2 bases, with 14 bases between. The CDR3 DNA is TGTGCCAGCAGCTCCGACAGCGAAGCCAACTATGGCTACACCTTC. Its translation: CASSSDSEANYGYTF.

The CDR3 bases are TGTGCCAGTAGTAGAGGACTGATGGGAGTGAAACTGTTTTTT. Translation: CASSRGLMGVKLFF. V gene TRBV19 combines with J gene TRBJ1-4, with D uncertain. This CDR3 region has 14 residues. CDR1 is LNHDA, CDR2 SQIVND, per germline (reference sequence). V was shortened by 4 bases and J by 11 bases, with 17 bases between the two germline ends.

The rearrangement uses TRBV28 and TRBJ2-7; D ambiguous. This CDR3 has 14 residues. The V gene lost 5 bases and the J gene lost 2 bases, with 13 bases spanning the gap. From germline, CDR1 is MDHEN and CDR2 SYDVKM. CDR3 in DNA: TGTGCCAGCAGTCGTGCCAGTGGCGCCTACGAGCAGTACTTC. Amino acids: CASSRASGAYEQYF.

V and J are TRBV2 and TRBJ2-3, with unresolved D. The CDR3 covers 12 residues. Germline V gives CDR1 SNHLY, CDR2 FYNNEI. V dropped 3 bases and J dropped 4 bases, with 5 bases sitting between them. This CDR3 is CASSDTPDTQYF. In nucleotides, the CDR3 is TGTGCCAGCAGTGACACCCCAGATACGCAGTATTTT.

This clone has just one count. The V call is TRBV15, the J call TRBJ1-5, with D unclear. Deletions cut 1 base from V and 2 bases from J, with 9 bases between. Germline loops: CDR1 LNHNV, CDR2 YYDKDF (reference sequence). The CDR3 consists of 15 residues. CDR3: CATSRGWQGNQPQHF. The CDR3 bases are TGTGCCACCAGCAGAGGATGGCAAGGCAATCAGCCCCAGCATTTT.

This clone was counted a single time. The chain uses TRBV12-5 and TRBJ1-3; D is unclear. Trimming took off 1 base at V and 5 bases at J, with 9 bases between the two ends. The V gene's germline CDR1 is LGHNT and CDR2 FRNRAP. The length of the CDR3 is 14 residues. CDR3 region: CASGLGAVRNTIYF. The CDR3 coding sequence is TGTGCTAGTGGTTTGGGCGCAGTTAGAAACACCATATATTTT.

The chain joins TRBV5-3 to TRBJ2-2; 7 nucleotides match TRBD2. TRBV5-3 is an ORF, with its function uncertain. The CDR3 spans 14 residues. Unmatched junction bases numbered 5, after V lost 3 bases and J lost 6 bases. CDR3 loop: CARSWDYPPGELFF. The CDR3 region has the DNA TGTGCCAGAAGCTGGGACTACCCCCCCGGGGAGCTGTTTTTT.

The chain recombines TRBV13 with TRBJ1-2; weak D call: TRBD1 (6 bases). The length of the CDR3 is 15 residues. In germline, CDR1 is PRHDT, CDR2 FYEKMQ (reference sequence). The ends were cut back, 0 bases at V and 2 bases at J, with 10 bases in the middle. The CDR3 DNA reads as TGTGCCAGCAGCTTAGGGATTCAGGGGAACTATGGCTACACCTTC. It yields the protein CASSLGIQGNYGYTF.

This clone is a singleton in its sample. The chain uses TRBV5-4 and TRBJ2-1, with D possibly TRBD1 on 5 matching bases. Germline V gene lookup returns CDR1 SGHNT and CDR2 YYREEE (reference sequence). Trimming removed 0 bases from V and 0 bases from J, with 7 bases in between. The CDR3 has 15 residues. CDR3 bases: TGTGCCAGCAGCTTGGACAGGAGCTCCTACAATGAGCAGTTCTTC. The encoded protein is CASSLDRSSYNEQFF. Full variable domain (remainder filled in from reference TRBV5-4 and TRBJ2-1): ETGVTQSPTHLIKTRGQQVTLRCSSQSGHNTVSWYQQALGQGPQFIFQYYREEENGRGNFPPRFSGLQFPNYSSELNVNALELDDSALYLCASSLDRSSYNEQFFGPGTRLTVL.

This clone came up a few times. J is TRBJ1-1 and V is TRBV18; D is perhaps TRBD1 (6 bases). This CDR3 region has 14 residues. With 3 bases removed from V and 3 bases from J, the gap between germline ends came to 11 bases. Germline assignment: CDR1 KGHSH and CDR2 LQKENI. The CDR3 loop reads CASSPQGFDTEAFF. The CDR3 DNA follows: TGTGCCAGCTCACCGCAGGGGTTCGACACTGAAGCTTTCTTT.

The chain employs TRBV4-2 and TRBJ2-7; 7 bases agree with TRBD2. V shed 4 bases and J 0 bases; nucleotides not matched to a gene: 6. The CDR3 runs to 15 residues. Germline lookup yields CDR1 LGHNA and CDR2 YNFKEQ. CDR3 sequence (DNA): TGTGCCAGCAGCCTTGGGGGGGTTAGCTCCTACGAGCAGTACTTC. Its protein is CASSLGGVSSYEQYF.

The J gene is TRBJ2-3, the V gene TRBV7-2; no clear D gene. V lost 4 bases to trimming and J lost 1 base, with 9 bases between them. Germline CDR1 SGHTA, CDR2 FQGNSA. CDR3 size: 14 residues. CDR3 sequence (DNA): TGTGCCAGCAGCTCATATATTGGCACAGATACGCAGTATTTT. Translated, it gives CASSSYIGTDTQYF. The variable domain in full, with the rest retrieved from reference TRBV7-2 and TRBJ2-3, is GAGVSQSPSNKVTEKGKDVELRCDPISGHTALYWYRQSLGQGLEFLIYFQGNSAPDKSGLPSDRFSAERTGGSVSTLTIQRTQQEDSAVYLCASSSYIGTDTQYFGPGTRLTVL.

CDR3 bases: TGCAGCGTTGAATTCCACGCAATGAATGAGCAGTTCTTC. As protein: CSVEFHAMNEQFF. V and J are TRBV29-1 and TRBJ2-1; D call uncertain. Germline V gives CDR1 SQVTM, CDR2 ANQGSEA. This CDR3 has 13 residues. V lost 2 bases and J 7 bases, leaving 12 bases between the germline ends.

This clone occurred a few times. V gene TRBV20-1 combines with J gene TRBJ2-5; 7 nucleotides match TRBD1. Germline values: CDR1 DFQATT, CDR2 SNEGSKA (reference sequence). V was pared by 5 bases and J by 5 bases, with 2 bases of the junction left unmatched. The CDR3 has 11 amino acids. The CDR3 region has the DNA TGCAGTGCTCTAGGGGGCGAGACCCAGTACTTC. Protein: CSALGGETQYF.

The V gene is TRBV15, the J gene TRBJ1-3; 8 bases map to TRBD1. The CDR3 loop spans 15 amino acids. CDR1 and CDR2 (germline): LNHNV, YYDKDF (reference sequence). J lost 0 bases, V lost 6 bases, and 4 bases had no gene match. The CDR3 loop is CATSRDRISGNTIYF. CDR3 nucleotide sequence: TGTGCCACCAGTCGGGACAGGATCTCTGGAAACACCATATATTTT.

In this sample, this clone turned up many times. J is TRBJ1-2 and V is TRBV19; D is ambiguous. V was cut by 3 bases and J by 4 bases, with 9 bases left in between. CDR3 length equals 13 residues. Germline assignment: CDR1 LNHDA and CDR2 SQIVND (reference sequence). The CDR3 protein is CASSMPGSYGYTF. The CDR3 nucleotides read TGTGCCAGTAGTATGCCCGGGTCCTATGGCTACACCTTC. Drawing the rest from reference TRBV19 and TRBJ1-2, the complete variable domain is DGGITQSPKYLFRKEGQNVTLSCEQNLNHDAMYWYRQDPGQGLRLIYYSQIVNDFQKGDIAEGYSVSREKKESFPLTVTSAQKNPTAFYLCASSMPGSYGYTFGSGTRLTVV.

The rearrangement links TRBV11-3 to TRBJ2-1; 9 nucleotides match TRBD2. The CDR3 consists of 12 residues. Losses at the gene ends were 6 bases for V and 14 bases for J; bases not matched to a gene: 8. Per the germline V gene, CDR1 is SGHNT and CDR2 is YENEEA. The DNA of the CDR3 is TGTGCCAGCAGAGACGGGACTAGCAAAGAGTTCTTC. Its translation: CASRDGTSKEFF. Full variable domain (missing parts from reference TRBV11-3 and TRBJ2-1): EAGVVQSPRYKIIEKKQPVAFWCNPISGHNTLYWYLQNLGQGPELLIRYENEEAVDDSQLPKDRFSAERLKGVDSTLKIQPAELGDSAVYLCASRDGTSKEFFGPGTRLTVL.

This clone was observed a handful of times. The rearrangement links TRBV4-2 to TRBJ2-4; D might be TRBD1 or TRBD2, each matching 6 bases. This CDR3 spans 15 amino acids. Trimming pared 0 bases from V and 3 bases from J, leaving 9 bases between. CDR1 LGHNA and CDR2 YNFKEQ come from the germline V gene. As DNA, the CDR3 is TGTGCCAGCAGCCAAGAAGGGGGGCTCAAAAACATTCAGTACTTC. It encodes CASSQEGGLKNIQYF.

The chain uses TRBV11-2 and TRBJ1-1; possibly TRBD1 for D (6 bases). The CDR3 contains 16 residues. V lost 0 bases to trimming and J lost 0 bases, with 11 bases between them. CDR1 and CDR2 (germline): SGHAT, FQNNGV. Here the CDR3 DNA reads TGTGCCAGCAGCTTAGATAGCAGGGGATTGAACACTGAAGCTTTCTTT. It translates to CASSLDSRGLNTEAFF.

The CDR3 is CASSRGEGAEQYV. The CDR3 nucleotides read TGCGCCAGCAGTAGGGGGGAGGGTGCCGAGCAGTACGTC. The chain recombines TRBV10-2 with TRBJ2-7; D is possibly TRBD2 (7 bases). The V end lost 5 bases, the J end lost 6 bases, and 14 bases lay between the germline ends. CDR3 length: 13 amino acids. Germline CDR1 and CDR2: WSHSY and SAAADI.

The rearrangement links TRBV7-9 to TRBJ1-3; 8 nucleotides agree with TRBD1. The CDR3 loop spans 16 amino acids. Germline lookup yields CDR1 SEHNR and CDR2 FQNEAQ (reference sequence). Unmatched junction bases numbered 10, after V lost 5 bases and J lost 4 bases. The chain's CDR3 is CASSLQPGQGGNTIYF. The DNA of the CDR3 is TGTGCCAGCAGCCTCCAACCCGGACAGGGAGGAAACACCATATATTTT.

The rearrangement links TRBV18 to TRBJ2-2, with D uncertain. V was trimmed by 5 bases and J by 0 bases, leaving 7 bases between them. The CDR3 is 14 residues long. Per germline, CDR1 KGHSH and CDR2 LQKENI. The CDR3 DNA reads as TGTGCCAGCTCAGCGGCCCCGAACACCGGGGAGCTGTTTTTT. Residues: CASSAAPNTGELFF. The whole variable domain, filled in from reference TRBV18 and TRBJ2-2, reads NAGVMQNPRHLVRRRGQEARLRCSPMKGHSHVYWYRQLPEEGLKFMVYLQKENIIDESGMPKERFSAEFPKEGPSILRIQQVVRGDSAAYFCASSAAPNTGELFFGEGSRLTVL.

DNA for the CDR3: TGTGCCAGCAGCGTTTCAGAAAACTATGGCTACACCTTC. Its protein product is CASSVSENYGYTF. The chain uses TRBV9 and TRBJ1-2; D is ambiguous. CDR1 is SGDLS, CDR2 YYNGEE, per germline. CDR3 size: 13 residues. V shed 2 bases and J shed 2 bases, with 7 bases lying between them. Combining the CDR3 with reference TRBV9 and TRBJ1-2 gives the whole variable domain DSGVTQTPKHLITATGQRVTLRCSPRSGDLSVYWYQQSLDQGLQFLIQYYNGEERAKGNILERFSAQQFPDLHSELNLSSLELGDSALYFCASSVSENYGYTFGSGTRLTVV.